This T cell receptor (beta chain) was profiled in a study of T cells in Graves' hyperthyroidism and ophthalmopathy (dated by TCRdb to between 2018 and 2020). Context from the whole study: Peripheral blood was sampled at the time of initial diagnosis, prior to any treatment. To identify TCR V-J signatures that set the groups apart, the researchers used a discovery cohort of more than 95 patients, made up of under 50 with Graves' ophthalmopathy and 57 with stable Graves' hyperthyroidism. Prospective prediction of ophthalmopathy was tested in an independent validation cohort of fewer than 20 hyperthyroidism patients and 17 patients who later progressed to ophthalmopathy. The 75 to 100 discovery patients were randomly split 7:3 into training and test sets. In about 6 Graves' hyperthyroidism patients, the study also compared T-cell repertoires from thyroid tissue with T-cell repertoires from blood. Following sampling, methimazole starting at 30 mg daily was given to hyperthyroidism patients, and high-dose intravenous methylprednisolone was given to ophthalmopathy patients. The paper reports TCR Vbeta CDR3 sequencing of about 140 peripheral blood samples: around 45 ophthalmopathy, roughly 80 hyperthyroidism and around 17 progressor patients.

Cut back by 8 bases and 2 bases, the V and J ends lie 26 bases apart. Reading from cysteine to phenylalanine, the CDR3 counts 18 amino acids. The kept DNA is CDR3 alone, 54 bases in frame from the first base. From the germline V gene, CDR1 is SGHAT and CDR2 is FQNNGV. The TCR beta CDR3 regions were amplified from RNA transcripts. The TCR CDR3 was subjected to a first round of RT-PCR using the HTBI primer set and the Qiagen OneStep RT-PCR kit. Libraries were constructed in a second round of multiplex PCR, after which size selection and purification were performed. Libraries were sequenced paired-end with 100 bp reads on an Illumina HiSeq2000. Processing in the source paper ran as follows. SOAPnuke was used to process the raw data, throwing out any read that contained adapters or uncalled bases, had a mean Phred below 15, or lacked an exact constant-primer or identifier match. High-quality paired reads were merged with COPE v1.2.5, and unique nucleotide sequences were defined as clonotypes. MiTCR v1.1 was used to align clonotypes to the IMGT TRBV, TRBD and TRBJ reference segments. Only V-J combinations with frequency above 0.0001, covering about 99% of repertoires, were analysed. The TCS score was defined as F50 (clonal expansion) divided by E x V (chaos), with BLOSUM62-based TCRdist calculated between CDR3 peptides within each V-J. Welch's t-statistics and random forest reduced some 510 V-J features to about 12, which were used in a naive Bayes classifier (R e1071). Through fastp at Q25 and MiXCR, TCRdb rebuilt clones from the public reads, retaining in-frame beta chains. CDR3 protein sequences are deduplicated, and each keeps its most common genes and DNA. The V and J calls follow TCRdb's processing rather than the paper's. The sample table records roughly 640,000 distinct CDR3 sequences; more than 15% of these occur just once. Jointly, the top ten make up 2.5% to 4% of the sample.

Details on this clonotype: There is no known antigen for this receptor. Base quality data are lacking; no much larger clone is found one base away.

Moderately to severely active disease, a Clinical Activity Score of at least 3, a NOSPECS grade of at least 4, and a duration under 3 months were present in ophthalmopathy patients. Patients with uncontrolled infections, other autoimmune diseases, pregnancy or lactation were excluded. Clinical symptoms, serum thyroxine and TRAb, thyroid ultrasound, and orbital computed tomography formed the basis for the diagnoses. PBMCs were isolated from 10 ml of fresh peripheral blood by Ficoll-Paque density gradient centrifugation. Total RNA was extracted using Trizol reagent, and RNA quality was assessed on an Agilent 2100 Bioanalyzer. Summary of the overall study and its limitations: In validation, the model predicted progression to ophthalmopathy a median of about 6 months before onset, with about 70% sensitivity and 72.22% specificity. Blood samples also contained most of the expanded thyroid clonotypes (frequency above 0.001), which suggests that blood repertoires may reflect thyroid immune responses. No statistical method was used to fix the sample size in advance, and group allocation was not hidden from the investigators. A model built on a 13 V-J signature distinguished ophthalmopathy from stable hyperthyroidism, reaching roughly 88% sensitivity and around 81% specificity in cross-validation and 80%/75% in testing.

Source material: blood. This receptor was taken from a woman in her forties with Graves' ophthalmopathy. The chain joins TRBV11-2 to TRBJ2-3, and TRBD1 may be the D gene, going by 5 matching bases. The CDR3 has the sequence CASSPPKGSTAPTDTQYF. In nucleotide form, the sequence is TGTGCCAGCTCACCACCCAAGGGGTCTACGGCCCCCACAGATACGCAGTATTTT.